Sequencing of this T cell receptor (beta chain) was carried out in a study of blood T cell repertoires in COVID-19. As for the study in general: T cells, B-cell-depleted T cells, or PBMCs supplied cDNA or gDNA.

Profiling relied on immunoSEQ multiplex PCR, and the TCRdb table lists in-frame clones only, not all of them. The repertoire holds about 140,000 clones, with roughly four fifths as singletons. V lost 3 bases to trimming and J lost 6 bases, with 17 bases between them. The CDR3 contains 15 residues. CDR1 and CDR2 from the germline V gene are LNHDA and SQIVND (reference sequence). The J gene is TRBJ1-2, the V gene TRBV19; tentative D call: TRBD1 (5 bases). Sequences were obtained from peripheral blood. The TCR originated in a man older than 75 with acute or convalescent COVID-19. The CDR3 coding sequence is TGTGCCAGTAGTATTCCCCGGGGGGTTGGAGATGGCTACACCTTC. It specifies CASSIPRGVGDGYTF.